This TCR beta chain was sequenced in a study of cytomegalovirus exposure and HLA in healthy donors. The study, taken as a whole, reports: Among TCR beta chains, those listed as cytomegalovirus-associated numbered about 160. Confirmation was obtained in vitro that a few CMV-associated chains are specific for CMV antigens. An observed cluster of highly shared sequence variants was recorded as a likely sequencing artifact.

The ends were cut back, 6 bases at V and 4 bases at J, with 12 bases in the middle. Germline CDR1 is SEHNR and CDR2 is FQNEAQ (reference sequence). This CDR3 is built from 13 residues. As regards this clone: Its target is unknown.

60 Vbeta and 13 Jbeta primers were used in PCR. The repertoire was sequenced with immunoSEQ multiplex PCR; TCRdb's copy has only in-frame clones and lacks some. This sample has roughly 79,000 clones, with 60% to 80% found just once. The receptor was isolated from a woman aged 50 to 60 in good health and CMV-seropositive. The chain carries TRBV7-9 and TRBJ1-1; the D is unclear. The specimen sequenced was PBMCs. DNA of the CDR3: TGTGCCAGCAGTTCCAGTGAGGGCACTGAAGCTTTCTTT. Amino acid sequence: CASSSSEGTEAFF.